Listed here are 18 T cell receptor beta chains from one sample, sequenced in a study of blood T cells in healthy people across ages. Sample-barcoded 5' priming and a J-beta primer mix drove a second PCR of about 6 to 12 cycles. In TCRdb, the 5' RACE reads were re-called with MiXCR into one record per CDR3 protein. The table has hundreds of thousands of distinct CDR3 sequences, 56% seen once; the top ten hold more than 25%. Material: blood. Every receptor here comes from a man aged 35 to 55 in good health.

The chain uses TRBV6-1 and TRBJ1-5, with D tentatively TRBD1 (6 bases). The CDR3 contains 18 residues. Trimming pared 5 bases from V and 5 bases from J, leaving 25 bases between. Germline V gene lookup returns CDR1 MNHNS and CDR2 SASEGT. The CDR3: CASSTRDKPADPYQPQHF. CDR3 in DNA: TGTGCCAGCAGTACCCGGGACAAGCCCGCGGATCCTTATCAGCCCCAGCATTTT.

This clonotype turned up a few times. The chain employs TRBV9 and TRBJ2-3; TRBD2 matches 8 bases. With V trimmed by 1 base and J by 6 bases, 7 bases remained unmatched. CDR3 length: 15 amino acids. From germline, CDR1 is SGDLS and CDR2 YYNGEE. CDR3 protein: CASSVKERELDTQYF. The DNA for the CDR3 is TGTGCCAGCAGCGTAAAAGAGCGGGAGTTGGATACGCAGTATTTT.

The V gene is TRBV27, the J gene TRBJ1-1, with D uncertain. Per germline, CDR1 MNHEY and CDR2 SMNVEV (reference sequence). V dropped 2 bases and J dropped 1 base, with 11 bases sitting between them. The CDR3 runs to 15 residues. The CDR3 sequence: CASSLTEGWNTEAFF. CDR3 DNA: TGTGCCAGCAGTTTAACGGAGGGATGGAACACTGAAGCTTTCTTT.

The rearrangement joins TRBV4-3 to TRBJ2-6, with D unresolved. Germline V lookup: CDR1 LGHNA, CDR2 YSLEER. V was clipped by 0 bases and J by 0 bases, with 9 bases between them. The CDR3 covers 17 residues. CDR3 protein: CASSQDRTNSGANVLTF. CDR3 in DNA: TGCGCCAGCAGCCAAGATCGAACAAACTCTGGGGCCAACGTCCTGACTTTC.

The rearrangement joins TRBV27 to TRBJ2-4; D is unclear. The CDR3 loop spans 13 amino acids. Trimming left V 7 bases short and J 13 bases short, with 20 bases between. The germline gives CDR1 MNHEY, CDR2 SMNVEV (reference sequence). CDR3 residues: CASTPSALEEQYF. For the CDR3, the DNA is TGTGCCAGCACTCCCTCCGCCCTTGAAGAGCAGTACTTC.

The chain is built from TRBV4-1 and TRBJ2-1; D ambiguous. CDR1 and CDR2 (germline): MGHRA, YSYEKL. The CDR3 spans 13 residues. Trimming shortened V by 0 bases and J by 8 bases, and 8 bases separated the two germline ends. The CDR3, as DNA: TGCGCCAGCAGCCAAGAAGTTAGGTATGAGCAGTTCTTC. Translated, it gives CASSQEVRYEQFF.

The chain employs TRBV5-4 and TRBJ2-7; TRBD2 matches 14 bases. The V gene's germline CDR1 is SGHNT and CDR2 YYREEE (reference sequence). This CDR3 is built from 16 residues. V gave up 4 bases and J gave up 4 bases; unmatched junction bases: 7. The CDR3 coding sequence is TGTGCCAGCAGCAAGGGGACTAGCGGGAGTGTTTACGAGCAGTACTTC. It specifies CASSKGTSGSVYEQYF.

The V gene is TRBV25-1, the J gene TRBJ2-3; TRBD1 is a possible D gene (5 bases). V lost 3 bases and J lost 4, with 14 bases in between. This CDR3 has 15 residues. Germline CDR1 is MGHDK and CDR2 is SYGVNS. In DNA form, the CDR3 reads TGTGCCAGCAGTGATTCCCCCGGCAGGGCAGATACGCAGTATTTT. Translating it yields CASSDSPGRADTQYF.

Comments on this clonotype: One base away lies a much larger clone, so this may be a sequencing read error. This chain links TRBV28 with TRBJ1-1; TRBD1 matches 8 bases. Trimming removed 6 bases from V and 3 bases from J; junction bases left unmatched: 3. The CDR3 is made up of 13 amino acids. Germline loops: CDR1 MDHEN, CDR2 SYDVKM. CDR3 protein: CASRQTGDTEAFF. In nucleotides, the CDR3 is TGTGCCAGCAGACAGACAGGGGACACTGAAGCTTTCTTT.

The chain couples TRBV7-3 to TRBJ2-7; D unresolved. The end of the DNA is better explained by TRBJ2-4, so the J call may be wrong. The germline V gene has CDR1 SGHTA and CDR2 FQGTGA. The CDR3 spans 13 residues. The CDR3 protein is CASSLTRLNIQYF. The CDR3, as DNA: TGTGCCAGCAGCTTAACCAGGTTAAACATTCAGTACTTC.

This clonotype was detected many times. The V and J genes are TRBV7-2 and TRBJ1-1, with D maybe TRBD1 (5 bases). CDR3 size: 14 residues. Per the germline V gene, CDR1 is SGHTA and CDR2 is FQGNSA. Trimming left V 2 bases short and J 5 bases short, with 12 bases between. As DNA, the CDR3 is TGTGCCAGCAGCTTATCGGGGGGAGGTACTGAAGCTTTCTTT. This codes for CASSLSGGGTEAFF.

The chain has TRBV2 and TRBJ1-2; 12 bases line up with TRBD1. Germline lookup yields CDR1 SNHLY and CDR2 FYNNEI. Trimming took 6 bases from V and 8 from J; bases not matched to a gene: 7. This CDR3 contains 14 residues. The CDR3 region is CASSRGTGGGGYTF. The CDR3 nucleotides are TGTGCCAGCAGCCGCGGGACAGGGGGCGGCGGCTACACCTTC.

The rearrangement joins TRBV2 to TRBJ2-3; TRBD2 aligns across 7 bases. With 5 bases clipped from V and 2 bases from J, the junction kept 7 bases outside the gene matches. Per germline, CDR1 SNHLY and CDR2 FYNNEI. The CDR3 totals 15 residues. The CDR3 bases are TGTGCCAGCAGTCGGACTAGAATCCCCACAGATACGCAGTATTTT. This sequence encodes CASSRTRIPTDTQYF. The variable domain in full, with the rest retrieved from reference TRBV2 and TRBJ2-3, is EPEVTQTPSHQVTQMGQEVILRCVPISNHLYFYWYRQILGQKVEFLVSFYNNEISEKSEIFDDQFSVERPDGSNFTLKIRSTKLEDSAMYFCASSRTRIPTDTQYFGPGTRLTVL.

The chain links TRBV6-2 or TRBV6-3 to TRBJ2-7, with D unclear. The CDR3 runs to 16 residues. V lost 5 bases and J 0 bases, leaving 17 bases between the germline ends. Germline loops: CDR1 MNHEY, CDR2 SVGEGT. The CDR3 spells CASSPDPYPSSYEQYF. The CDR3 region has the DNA TGTGCCAGCAGTCCCGATCCCTACCCGAGCTCCTACGAGCAGTACTTC.

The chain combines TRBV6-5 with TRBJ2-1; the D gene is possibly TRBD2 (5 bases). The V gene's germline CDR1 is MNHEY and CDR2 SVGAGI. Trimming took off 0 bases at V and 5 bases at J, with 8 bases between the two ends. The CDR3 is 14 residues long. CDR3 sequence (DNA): TGTGCCAGCAGTTACTCGGGAGCCCACAATGAGCAGTTCTTC. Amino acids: CASSYSGAHNEQFF.

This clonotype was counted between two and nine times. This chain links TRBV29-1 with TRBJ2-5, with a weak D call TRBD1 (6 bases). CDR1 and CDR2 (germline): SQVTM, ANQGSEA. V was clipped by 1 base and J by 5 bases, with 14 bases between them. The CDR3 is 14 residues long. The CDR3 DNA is TGCAGCGTTGAAGTTAACAGGGATTCGGAGACCCAGTACTTC. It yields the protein CSVEVNRDSETQYF.

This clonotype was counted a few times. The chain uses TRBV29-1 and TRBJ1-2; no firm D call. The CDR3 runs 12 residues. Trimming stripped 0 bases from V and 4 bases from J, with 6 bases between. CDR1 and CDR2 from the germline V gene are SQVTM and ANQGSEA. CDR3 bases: TGCAGCGTTGAAGATGAAAGCTATGGCTACACCTTC. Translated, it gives CSVEDESYGYTF.

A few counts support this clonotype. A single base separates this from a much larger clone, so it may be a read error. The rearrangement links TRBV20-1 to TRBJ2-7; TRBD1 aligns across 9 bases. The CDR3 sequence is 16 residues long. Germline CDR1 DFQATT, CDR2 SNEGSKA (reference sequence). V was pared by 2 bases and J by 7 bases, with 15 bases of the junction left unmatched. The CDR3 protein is CSARFQGTGHSYEQYF. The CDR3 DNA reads TGCAGTGCTAGATTTCAGGGGACAGGGCATAGTTATGAGCAGTACTTC.